This paragraph reports one T cell receptor beta chain. The antigen is undetermined. Germline V gene sequence: CDR1 SGHRS, CDR2 YFSETQ. V lost 1 base to trimming and J lost 0 bases; unmatched junction nucleotides: 4. The CDR3 totals 17 residues. PCR was performed a second time for about 6 to 12 cycles using a sample-barcoded 5' primer and a J-beta primer mix. Tagging of each cDNA molecule was performed by a template-switch adaptor with 12 random nucleotides. TCRdb called the 5' RACE reads again in MiXCR, with one record for every CDR3 protein. Among some 1.7 million distinct CDR3 sequences listed, roughly 28% were seen once. These data originate in a study of blood T cells in healthy people across ages. Study observations and caveats: Across the age range, TCR beta diversity per million T cells fell in a roughly linear way.

Caucasian, healthy and from Russia, the donors were aged between about 6 and 90. This chain connects TRBV5-1 to TRBJ2-3; 11 bases are shared with TRBD1. Sequenced material: blood. The origin of this receptor is a woman in her thirties in good health. The CDR3 loop reads CASSLLGQGVSTDTQYF. The DNA of the CDR3 is TGCGCCAGCAGCTTGCTGGGACAGGGGGTTAGCACAGATACGCAGTATTTT.